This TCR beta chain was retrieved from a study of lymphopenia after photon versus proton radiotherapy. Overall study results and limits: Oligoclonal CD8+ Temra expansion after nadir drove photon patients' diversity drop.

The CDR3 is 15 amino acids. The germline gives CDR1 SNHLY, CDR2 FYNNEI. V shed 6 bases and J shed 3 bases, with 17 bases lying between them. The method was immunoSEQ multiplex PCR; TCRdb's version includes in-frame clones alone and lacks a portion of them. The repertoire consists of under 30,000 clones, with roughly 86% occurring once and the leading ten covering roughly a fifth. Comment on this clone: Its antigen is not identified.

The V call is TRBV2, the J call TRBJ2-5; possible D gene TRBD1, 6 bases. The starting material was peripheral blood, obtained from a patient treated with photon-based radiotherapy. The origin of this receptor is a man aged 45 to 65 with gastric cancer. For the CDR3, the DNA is TGTGCCAGCAGGTCCCCCTCTGGACAGAAAGAGACCCAGTACTTC. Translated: CASRSPSGQKETQYF.